Listed below are T cell receptor beta chains from one sample, sequenced in a study of shared clonotypes between healthy human individuals. Some clones are missing from TCRdb's copy, which holds only in-frame ones; the method was immunoSEQ multiplex PCR. The sample contains 2.5 million or so clones, around 90% of which appear only once. Sequences were obtained from naive CD4+ T cells sorted from blood. These receptors came from a man younger than 35 in good health. Both conserved end residues are part of each CDR3. The D gene is left open where the match is weak.

v_gene	d_gene	j_gene	CDR3aa	CDR3nt
TRBV5-1	TRBD2	TRBJ2-7	CASSLRPGTSGSYEQYF	TGCGCCAGCAGCCTGCGTCCCGGGACTAGCGGGAGCTACGAGCAGTACTTC
TRBV4-2	.	TRBJ1-4	CASSQLGGAQFEKLFF	TGTGCCAGCAGCCAATTAGGGGGGGCCCAATTTGAAAAACTGTTTTTT
TRBV29-1	TRBD1	TRBJ2-6	CSVATGFGANVLTF	TGCAGCGTTGCGACAGGGTTTGGGGCCAACGTCCTGACTTTC
TRBV7-2	.	TRBJ2-7	CASSSLPRDEQYF	TGTGCCAGCAGCTCCTTACCTAGGGACGAGCAGTACTTC
TRBV6-1	.	TRBJ1-2	CASSQTVNYGYTF	TGTGCCAGCAGTCAGACAGTTAACTATGGCTACACCTTC
TRBV19	.	TRBJ1-1	CASSWGSTEAFF	TGTGCCAGTAGTTGGGGATCTACTGAAGCTTTCTTT
TRBV2	TRBD1	TRBJ1-5	CASTGQGGNQPQHF	TGTGCCAGCACCGGACAGGGAGGAAATCAGCCCCAGCATTTT
TRBV5-4	TRBD2	TRBJ2-5	CASSVPGTSGGAQYF	TGTGCCAGCAGCGTCCCCGGGACTAGCGGGGGGGCCCAGTACTTC
TRBV19	TRBD1	TRBJ1-6	CASSPRTGGTNSPLHF	TGTGCCAGTAGTCCCCGGACAGGGGGCACAAATTCACCCCTCCACTTT
TRBV5-1	.	TRBJ1-1	CASSLTGTGTEAFF	TGCGCCAGCAGCTTGACAGGGACGGGCACTGAAGCTTTCTTT
TRBV30	.	TRBJ1-6	CAWRVGGDSPLHF	TGTGCCTGGAGAGTAGGGGGGGATTCACCCCTCCACTTT
TRBV28	TRBD1	TRBJ1-2	CASRTPDRGYGYTF	TGTGCCAGCAGAACCCCGGACAGGGGCTATGGCTACACCTTC
TRBV4-2	.	TRBJ1-5	CASSQDDKASNQPQHF	TGTGCCAGCAGCCAAGACGACAAGGCGAGCAATCAGCCCCAGCATTTT
TRBV19	.	TRBJ1-4	CASIGGLNEKLFF	TGTGCCAGTATAGGGGGACTTAATGAAAAACTGTTTTTT
TRBV19	TRBD2	TRBJ2-3	CASSLFSGGDASTDTQYF	TGTGCCAGTAGTCTTTTTAGCGGGGGGGACGCTAGCACAGATACGCAGTATTTT
TRBV7-2	TRBD2	TRBJ2-4	CASSSFAGEGNIQYF	TGTGCCAGCAGCTCCTTCGCGGGGGAGGGGAACATTCAGTACTTC
TRBV7-2	TRBD1	TRBJ1-2	CASSLARQGAGGYTF	TGTGCCAGCAGCTTAGCTCGGCAGGGGGCTGGTGGCTACACCTTC
TRBV7-2	TRBD2	TRBJ2-3	CASSPGLAGRTDTQYF	TGTGCCAGCAGCCCCGGACTAGCGGGGCGCACAGATACGCAGTATTTT
TRBV29-1	TRBD1	TRBJ2-7	CSVVQGAPYEQYF	TGCAGCGTTGTGCAGGGGGCACCCTACGAGCAGTACTTC
TRBV7-8	.	TRBJ2-7	CASSSRQGGYEQYF	TGTGCCAGCAGTTCAAGACAGGGAGGCTACGAGCAGTACTTC
TRBV6-1	.	TRBJ2-5	CASSDGRQKETQYF	TGTGCCAGCAGTGACGGCCGTCAAAAAGAGACCCAGTACTTC
TRBV5-1	TRBD1	TRBJ1-1	CASSRDRGPVTEAFF	TGCGCCAGCAGCCGGGACAGGGGGCCTGTAACTGAAGCTTTCTTT
TRBV9	TRBD2	TRBJ2-7	CASSVGRRGTSSYEQYF	TGTGCCAGCAGCGTAGGACGAAGGGGGACTAGCTCCTACGAGCAGTACTTC
TRBV11-3	.	TRBJ2-3	CASSLGEVEPQYF	TGTGCCAGCAGCTTAGGGGAGGTAGAGCCGCAGTATTTT